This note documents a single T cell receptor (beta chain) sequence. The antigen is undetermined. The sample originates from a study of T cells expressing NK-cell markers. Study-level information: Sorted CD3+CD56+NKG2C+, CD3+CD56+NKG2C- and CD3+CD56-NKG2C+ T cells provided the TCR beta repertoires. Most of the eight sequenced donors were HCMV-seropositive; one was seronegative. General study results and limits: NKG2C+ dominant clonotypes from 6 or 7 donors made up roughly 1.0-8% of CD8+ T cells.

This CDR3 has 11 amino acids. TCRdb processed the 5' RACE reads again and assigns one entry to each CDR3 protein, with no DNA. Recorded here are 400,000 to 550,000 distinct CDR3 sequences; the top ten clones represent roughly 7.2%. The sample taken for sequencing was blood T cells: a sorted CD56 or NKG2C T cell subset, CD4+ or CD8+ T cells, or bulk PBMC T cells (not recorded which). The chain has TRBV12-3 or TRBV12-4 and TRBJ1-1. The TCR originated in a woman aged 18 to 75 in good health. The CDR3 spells CASSLMGKAFF.